This T cell receptor beta chain comes out of a study of CD8+ T cells in alopecia areata. About the study: Disease severity was quantified as SALT score of affected scalp area.

As to this clone: Its antigen is as yet unknown.

CDR1 and CDR2 (germline): GTSNPN, SVGIG (reference sequence). The CDR3 is 13 amino acids. With 4 bases clipped from V and 7 bases from J, the junction kept 8 bases outside the gene matches. Treatment denoted: oral pan-JAK inhibitor, 5-10 mg twice daily. General study points: Persistence in scalp and blood during tofacitinib was observed for many expanded lesional clones. With just one nonresponder, it is still uncertain whether baseline CD8+ expansion relates to response.

Extracted RNA was reverse transcribed, and the resulting cDNA served as sequencing template. This table comes from immunoSEQ multiplex PCR, and its TCRdb copy is limited to in-frame clones, with some not included. The data show some 100,000 clones, approximately 52% seen once. The V gene is TRBV30, the J gene TRBJ1-2, with 8 bases matching TRBD1. The TCR sequence derives from a human donor with alopecia areata. Source: CD8+ T cells sorted from blood, taken at week 4, from a patient treated with tofacitinib. CDR3 in amino acids: CAWTPGGRVGYTF. CDR3 DNA: TGTGCCTGGACTCCAGGGGGCCGGGTTGGCTACACCTTC.